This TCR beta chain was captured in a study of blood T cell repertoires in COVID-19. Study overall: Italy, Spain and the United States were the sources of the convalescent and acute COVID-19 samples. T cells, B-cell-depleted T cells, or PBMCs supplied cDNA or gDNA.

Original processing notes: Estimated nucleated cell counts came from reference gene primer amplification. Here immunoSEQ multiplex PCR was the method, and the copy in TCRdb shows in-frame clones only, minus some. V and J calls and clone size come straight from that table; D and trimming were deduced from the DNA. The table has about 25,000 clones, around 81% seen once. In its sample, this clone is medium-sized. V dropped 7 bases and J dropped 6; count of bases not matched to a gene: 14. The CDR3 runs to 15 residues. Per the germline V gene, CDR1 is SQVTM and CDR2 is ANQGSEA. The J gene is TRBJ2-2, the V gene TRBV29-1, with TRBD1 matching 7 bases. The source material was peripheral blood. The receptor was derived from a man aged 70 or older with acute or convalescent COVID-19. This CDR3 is CSGTSGTVRPGELFF. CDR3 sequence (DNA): TGCAGCGGCACAAGTGGGACAGTTCGCCCCGGGGAGCTGTTTTTT.